This T cell receptor (beta chain) originates from a study of T cell changes during pregnancy in multiple sclerosis. V lost 0 bases, J lost 6 bases, and 5 bases stayed unmatched. This CDR3 has 15 amino acids. From germline, CDR1 is MRHNA and CDR2 SNTAGT. TCRdb's copy holds only in-frame clones and misses some; the assay was immunoSEQ multiplex PCR. The sample holds about 30,000 clones; around 90% are singletons and the top ten take 5% to 6%. The source was CD8+ T cells from peripheral blood mononuclear cells, collected before pregnancy. The V gene is TRBV6-4, the J gene TRBJ2-1, with 7 bases fitting TRBD2. The clonotype originates from a female donor with multiple sclerosis, enrolled in a pregnancy study. CDR3 in DNA: TGTGCCAGCAGTGACTCAGCGGGACCACCCAATGAGCAGTTCTTC. Translating gives CASSDSAGPPNEQFF.